These 25 T cell receptor beta chains were sequenced from one sample in a study of spatial heterogeneity in lung cancer. The study, taken as a whole, reports: Tumor mutation count correlated with how many alpha and beta TCRs expanded intratumorally.

Sample time point: sample taken at primary tumor resection. TCRdb independently ran MiXCR on the 5' RACE reads; one entry per CDR3 protein. The sample contains 8,000 to 10,000 distinct CDR3 sequences, under 6.5% of which appear only once. Their cognate antigens are unknown. The starting material was lung tumor tissue, obtained at surgery. These receptors were taken from a male donor with early-stage non-small cell lung cancer.

This clonotype was picked up many times. Little can be read into the size of this beta chain, an off-target read in a library designed for alpha chains. The chain uses TRBV20-1 and TRBJ1-2; D possibly corresponds to TRBD1 (6 bases). Trimming took 0 bases from V and 4 from J, leaving 15 bases between them. Germline V gives CDR1 DFQATT, CDR2 SNEGSKA (reference sequence). The CDR3 extends over 15 amino acids. The chain's CDR3 is CSARDAGERIYGYTF. DNA for the CDR3: TGCAGTGCTAGAGACGCAGGGGAACGAATCTATGGCTACACCTTC.

This clonotype is medium-sized (0.01 to 0.1%) by share. Since it is a stray read in a library aimed at alpha chains, this beta chain has a size that is not meaningful. This chain connects TRBV12-3 or TRBV12-4 to TRBJ1-4; D is perhaps TRBD1 (6 bases). Trimming pared 6 bases from V and 7 bases from J, leaving 15 bases between. The length of the CDR3 is 14 residues. CDR3 protein: CASRQQGLGEKLFF. The CDR3 region has the DNA TGTGCCAGCAGGCAACAGGGTTTAGGTGAAAAACTGTTTTTT.

In this sample, this clonotype is medium-sized. This beta chain is a stray sequence in a library constructed for alpha chains; its clone size is not meaningful. The V and J genes are TRBV20-1 and TRBJ1-5, with TRBD1 identical over 9 bases. The germline gives CDR1 DFQATT, CDR2 SNEGSKA (reference sequence). The CDR3 sequence is 16 residues long. V was pared by 1 base and J by 1 base, with 5 bases of the junction left unmatched. The CDR3 region is CSARAAQGASNQPQHF. The CDR3 coding sequence is TGCAGTGCTAGAGCCGCACAGGGGGCGAGCAATCAGCCCCAGCATTTT.

At least ten counts were recorded for this clonotype. This beta chain is an off-target read within a library intended for alpha chains, so its frequency means little. This chain links TRBV5-1 with TRBJ1-2; D is undetermined. Trimming removed 0 bases at V and 1 base at J, with 7 bases between. Germline V CDR1 and CDR2: SGHRS, YFSETQ. The CDR3 contains 14 residues. CDR3 in DNA: TGCGCCAGCAGCTTGGACAGAATTAACTATGGCTACACCTTC. Residues: CASSLDRINYGYTF.

This clonotype was detected many times. This beta chain is off target for a library built for alpha chains, so its abundance means little. V gene TRBV30 combines with J gene TRBJ1-1; D unclear. The CDR3 is made up of 16 amino acids. Germline lookup yields CDR1 GTSNPN and CDR2 SVGIG (reference sequence). Trimming left V 1 base short and J 1 base short, with 16 bases between. In DNA form, the CDR3 reads TGTGCCTGGAGTGGATCAGACGCGGGCTCGAACACTGAAGCTTTCTTT. Its protein product is CAWSGSDAGSNTEAFF.

This clonotype came up many times. This beta chain is an off-target read within a library intended for alpha chains, so its frequency means little. The V gene is TRBV5-1, the J gene TRBJ2-2; tentatively, D is TRBD2 (6 bases). CDR1 and CDR2 (germline): SGHRS, YFSETQ. Trimming shortened V by 6 bases and J by 4 bases, and 7 bases separated the two germline ends. This CDR3 spans 12 amino acids. Here the CDR3 reads CASTGGTGELFF. CDR3 nucleotides: TGCGCCAGCACCGGGGGCACCGGGGAGCTGTTTTTT.

This clonotype was seen repeatedly, ten times or more. This beta chain is an unintended read in a library built for alpha chains; its size means little. The V call is TRBV5-1, the J call TRBJ2-1; 8 bases match TRBD2. The CDR3 loop spans 16 amino acids. V shed 0 bases and J 4 bases; nucleotides not matched to a gene: 6. The germline V gene has CDR1 SGHRS and CDR2 YFSETQ. CDR3 nucleotide sequence: TGCGCCAGCAGCTTGGATGCGGGAGGCCCATACAATGAGCAGTTCTTC. Translating it yields CASSLDAGGPYNEQFF. The full variable domain, with the rest looked up from reference TRBV5-1 and TRBJ2-1, is KAGVTQTPRYLIKTRGQQVTLSCSPISGHRSVSWYQQTPGQGLQFLFEYFSETQRNKGNFPGRFSGRQFSNSRSEMNVSTLELGDSALYLCASSLDAGGPYNEQFFGPGTRLTVL.

This clonotype was counted ten times or more. The library was prepared for alpha chains; this beta chain is a stray read, so its frequency means little. The CDR3 DNA is TGCGCCAGCAGCTATACAGGGGATAGGATGAATGGCTACACCTTC. It specifies CASSYTGDRMNGYTF. This chain connects TRBV5-1 to TRBJ1-2; 7 positions agree with TRBD1. From germline, CDR1 is SGHRS and CDR2 YFSETQ. This CDR3 has 15 amino acids. V lost 3 bases to trimming and J lost 6 bases; unmatched junction nucleotides: 11.

This clonotype was recorded many times. With the library built for alpha chains, this beta chain is off target and its frequency is not meaningful. The chain uses TRBV10-3 and TRBJ2-3; TRBD2 is a possible D gene (5 bases). The CDR3 sequence is 14 residues long. Trimming shortened V by 7 bases and J by 4 bases, and 15 bases separated the two germline ends. CDR1 is ENHRY, CDR2 SYGVKD, per germline. The CDR3 DNA sequence: TGTGCCATCACCCAAACTAGAGACGCAGATACGCAGTATTTT. It codes for CAITQTRDADTQYF.

This clonotype was recorded many times. This beta chain is an unintended read in a library built for alpha chains; its size means little. This chain joins TRBV25-1 and TRBJ1-2, with 7 bases aligning to TRBD1. CDR3 size: 16 residues. Losses at the gene ends were 1 base for V and 5 bases for J; bases not matched to a gene: 10. Germline lookup yields CDR1 MGHDK and CDR2 SYGVNS. The CDR3 is CASSESETGIIYGYTF. The CDR3, as DNA: TGTGCCAGCAGTGAATCTGAGACAGGGATTATATATGGCTACACCTTC.

This clonotype was counted between two and nine times. In a library made to pick up alpha chains, this beta chain is a stray read with a size that means little. This chain joins TRBV6-2 or TRBV6-3 and TRBJ1-4; 10 nucleotides match TRBD1. The junction had 12 bases not matched to a gene; V was cut back by 6 bases and J by 5 bases. The germline gives CDR1 MNHEY, CDR2 SVGEGT. CDR3 length: 17 residues. CDR3 DNA: TGTGCCAGCAGACGCCACCGGGACAGGGGCCTAAATGAAAAACTGTTTTTT. It yields the protein CASRRHRDRGLNEKLFF.

Of note for this clonotype: A library made for alpha chains picked up this beta chain off target, so its size means little. The V and J genes are TRBV29-1 and TRBJ2-1, with 7 bases identical to TRBD2. Trimming took 4 bases from V and 1 from J; bases not matched to a gene: 1. Germline CDR1 is SQVTM and CDR2 is ANQGSEA. This CDR3 region has 13 residues. CDR3 DNA sequence: TGCAGCGTTGCGGGAGGATCCTACAATGAGCAGTTCTTC. Translated: CSVAGGSYNEQFF.

This clonotype turned up a few times. Since the library was made to target alpha chains, this beta chain is a stray read and its abundance is not meaningful. This chain links TRBV27 with TRBJ1-1, with 7 bases lining up with TRBD1. Germline CDR1 and CDR2: MNHEY and SMNVEV (reference sequence). The V segment lost 6 bases and the J segment 4 bases; nucleotides outside the gene matches: 8. The CDR3 is 14 amino acids. The CDR3 loop is CASSAGTASTEAFF. The DNA of the CDR3 is TGTGCCAGCAGCGCCGGGACAGCATCCACTGAAGCTTTCTTT.

This clonotype was counted ten times or more. This beta chain is an unintended read in a library built for alpha chains; its size means little. The rearrangement joins TRBV6-6 to TRBJ2-7; a possible D gene is TRBD1 (5 bases). V was pared by 5 bases and J by 7 bases, with 15 bases between. Germline-derived CDR1 and CDR2 are MNHNY and SVGAGI (reference sequence). The CDR3 is 13 residues long. The DNA for the CDR3 is TGTGCCAGCAGTAACATACAGGACGGAGAGCAGTACTTC. Its translation: CASSNIQDGEQYF.

This clonotype was seen ten or more times. The library was prepared for alpha chains; this beta chain is a stray read, so its frequency means little. This chain uses TRBV4-1 with TRBJ2-5, with a weak D call TRBD2 (6 bases). This CDR3 contains 17 residues. Between the trimmed V and J ends, which lost 3 bases and 5 bases, there was a span of 22 bases. Looked up from germline, CDR1 is MGHRA and CDR2 is YSYEKL. This chain's CDR3 is CASSHRLPDGGGETQYF. As DNA, the CDR3 is TGCGCCAGCAGCCACAGACTCCCGGACGGCGGAGGGGAGACCCAGTACTTC.

This clonotype was picked up many times. This beta chain turned up in a library designed for alpha chains; as an off-target read, its abundance says little. V gene TRBV7-9 combines with J gene TRBJ1-1; TRBD1 matches 7 bases. J was trimmed by 4 bases and V by 3 bases; bases with no gene match: 5. There are 14 residues in the CDR3. Germline lookup yields CDR1 SEHNR and CDR2 FQNEAQ (reference sequence). This chain's CDR3 is CASSLRQGLTEAFF. The DNA of the CDR3 is TGTGCCAGCAGCTTGAGACAGGGTCTCACTGAAGCTTTCTTT.

There are many counts of this clonotype. A library made for alpha chains picked up this beta chain off target, so its size means little. The chain has TRBV12-3 or TRBV12-4 and TRBJ1-1; D remains unclear. The CDR3 sequence is 13 residues long. Trimming took 2 bases from V and 0 from J, leaving 4 bases between them. In nucleotides, the CDR3 is TGTGCCAGCAGTTTACCTCTGAACACTGAAGCTTTCTTT. Translating it yields CASSLPLNTEAFF.

This clonotype was seen ten or more times. The size of this beta chain means little, since it is a stray read in a library made for alpha chains. The chain links TRBV20-1 to TRBJ1-1; the match to TRBD1 covers 7 bases. Germline V lookup: CDR1 DFQATT, CDR2 SNEGSKA (reference sequence). With V trimmed by 5 bases and J by 0 bases, 15 bases remained unmatched. This CDR3 comprises 17 residues. The CDR3 is CSAFLTGSRNMNTEAFF. The CDR3 DNA reads as TGCAGTGCTTTCCTGACAGGGAGTCGCAACATGAACACTGAAGCTTTCTTT.

This clonotype appeared many times. The library was prepared for alpha chains; this beta chain is a stray read, so its frequency means little. J is TRBJ2-6 and V is TRBV28; TRBD1 might be the D (5 bases). Between the trimmed V and J ends, which lost 8 bases and 0 bases, there was a span of 14 bases. The CDR3 runs 16 residues. Per germline, CDR1 MDHEN and CDR2 SYDVKM. The CDR3 coding sequence is TGTGCCAGCCTTCCTGGACACTTCTCTGGGGCCAACGTCCTGACTTTC. It specifies CASLPGHFSGANVLTF.

This clonotype came up many times. In a library made to pick up alpha chains, this beta chain is a stray read with a size that means little. V usage is TRBV4-2 and J usage is TRBJ2-1, with D maybe TRBD2 (5 bases). This CDR3 is 19 amino acids long. With 1 base removed from V and 6 bases from J, the gap between germline ends came to 25 bases. CDR1 and CDR2 from the germline V gene are LGHNA and YNFKEQ. The CDR3 spells CASSQVAVYWQPRGNEQFF. Here the CDR3 DNA reads TGTGCCAGCAGCCAAGTCGCCGTTTATTGGCAGCCCCGGGGCAATGAGCAGTTCTTC.

This clonotype showed up many times. Being off target in a library aimed at alpha chains, this beta chain has a size of little meaning. The chain combines TRBV6-2 or TRBV6-3 with TRBJ1-5, with D possibly TRBD1 on 6 matching bases. Looked up from germline, CDR1 is MNHEY and CDR2 is SVGEGT. V dropped 5 bases and J dropped 5 bases, with 13 bases sitting between them. The CDR3 is 14 residues long. CDR3 protein: CASSRQVRDQPQHF. The CDR3 DNA reads TGTGCCAGCAGTCGACAGGTCCGGGATCAGCCCCAGCATTTT.

This clonotype was recorded many times. This beta chain appears as a stray read in a library generated for alpha chains; its size is not informative. CDR3 nucleotides: TGTGCCATCAGTGACACCGGGGAGCTGTTTTTT. This gives the protein CAISDTGELFF. This chain links TRBV10-3 with TRBJ2-2; D uncertain. There are 11 residues in the CDR3. V shed 3 bases and J shed 4 bases, with 0 bases lying between them. Germline V lookup: CDR1 ENHRY, CDR2 SYGVKD.

This clonotype was found many times. This beta chain is a stray sequence in a library constructed for alpha chains; its clone size is not meaningful. The chain joins TRBV6-5 to TRBJ2-2; D is unresolved. CDR1 MNHEY and CDR2 SVGAGI come from the germline V gene. The V and J ends lost 5 bases and 6 bases respectively, with 10 bases between them. The CDR3 runs 13 residues. The CDR3 sequence: CASSHKGSGELFF. CDR3 nucleotide sequence: TGTGCCAGCAGTCATAAGGGTTCCGGGGAGCTGTTTTTT.

This clonotype ranks as large (0.1 to 1%). As an off-target read in a library built for alpha chains, this beta chain has a frequency of little significance. V is TRBV2 and J is TRBJ1-1; D gene uncertain. Germline V gene lookup returns CDR1 SNHLY and CDR2 FYNNEI. V shed 3 bases and J shed 0 bases, with 11 bases lying between them. This CDR3 has 15 residues. This CDR3 is CASSDNSAMNTEAFF. The CDR3 DNA sequence: TGTGCCAGCAGTGACAACAGCGCCATGAACACTGAAGCTTTCTTT.

This clonotype was counted many times. The library was prepared for alpha chains; this beta chain is a stray read, so its frequency means little. The chain uses TRBV20-1 and TRBJ2-5; possibly TRBD2 for D (6 bases). The CDR3 covers 13 residues. Germline lookup yields CDR1 DFQATT and CDR2 SNEGSKA (reference sequence). V gave up 6 bases and J gave up 7 bases, with 18 bases separating them. The DNA of the CDR3 is TGCAGTGCAAAGGACGCAGGAGGGTGGACCCAGTACTTC. Translated, it gives CSAKDAGGWTQYF.